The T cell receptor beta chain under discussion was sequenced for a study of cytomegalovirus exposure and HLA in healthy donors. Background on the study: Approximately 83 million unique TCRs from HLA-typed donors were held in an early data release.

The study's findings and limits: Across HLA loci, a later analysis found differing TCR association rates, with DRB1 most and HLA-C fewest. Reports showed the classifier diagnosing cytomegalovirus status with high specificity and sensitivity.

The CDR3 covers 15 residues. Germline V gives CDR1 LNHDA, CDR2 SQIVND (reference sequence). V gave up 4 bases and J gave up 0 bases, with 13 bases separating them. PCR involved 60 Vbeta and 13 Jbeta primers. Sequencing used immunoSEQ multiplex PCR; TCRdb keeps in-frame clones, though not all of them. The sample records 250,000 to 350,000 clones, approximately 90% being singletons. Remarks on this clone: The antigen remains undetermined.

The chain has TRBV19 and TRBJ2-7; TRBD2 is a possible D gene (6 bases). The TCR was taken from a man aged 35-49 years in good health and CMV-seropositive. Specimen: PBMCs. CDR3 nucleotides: TGTGCCAGTAGTACCCCGTACGGGAGCTCCTACGAGCAGTACTTC. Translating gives CASSTPYGSSYEQYF.